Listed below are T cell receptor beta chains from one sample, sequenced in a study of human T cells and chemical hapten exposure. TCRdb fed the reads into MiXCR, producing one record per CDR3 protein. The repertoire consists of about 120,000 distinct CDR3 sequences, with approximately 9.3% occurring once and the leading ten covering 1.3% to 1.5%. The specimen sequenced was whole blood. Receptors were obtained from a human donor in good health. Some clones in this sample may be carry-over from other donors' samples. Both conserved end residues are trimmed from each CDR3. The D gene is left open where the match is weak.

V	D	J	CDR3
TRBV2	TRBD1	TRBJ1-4	ARRGQGATNEKLF
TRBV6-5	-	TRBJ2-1	ASSYSPDSGQYNNEQF
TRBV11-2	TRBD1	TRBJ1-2	ASSALSGTVDYGYT
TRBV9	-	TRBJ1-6	ASSTRSEGSPLH
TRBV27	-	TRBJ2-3	ASSSRTVGTDTQY
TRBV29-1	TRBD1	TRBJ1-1	SPQGGRFRGGTEAF
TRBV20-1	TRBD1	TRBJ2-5	SASPPGGAETQY
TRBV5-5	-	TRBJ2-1	ASSLERAAYNEQF
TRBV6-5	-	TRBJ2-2	ASSRDTDTGELF
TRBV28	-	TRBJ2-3	ASRKSATDTQY
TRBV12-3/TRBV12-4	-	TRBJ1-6	ASSWPDIYNSPLH
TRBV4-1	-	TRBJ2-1	ASSQGGRSYNEQF
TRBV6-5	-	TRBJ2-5	ASSYSGGRETQY
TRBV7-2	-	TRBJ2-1	ASSSVLASNEQF
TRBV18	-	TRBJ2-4	ASSPPWEGDIQY
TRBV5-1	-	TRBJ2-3	ASSLWGPGTEDSTDTQY
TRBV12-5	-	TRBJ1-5	ASVRGNQPQH
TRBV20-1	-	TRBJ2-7	SARDYRNEQY
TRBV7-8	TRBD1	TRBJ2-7	ASSSQGALNEQY
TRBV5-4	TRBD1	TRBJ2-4	ASSPTGAAKNIQY
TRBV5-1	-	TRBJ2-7	ASSPDLIYEQY
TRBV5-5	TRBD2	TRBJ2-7	ASSGGLRGEQY
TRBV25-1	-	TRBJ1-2	ASSDAGAGNYGYT
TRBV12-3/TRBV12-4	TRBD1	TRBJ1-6	ASRGGQHNSPLH
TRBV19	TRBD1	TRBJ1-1	ASRRDRGTEAF
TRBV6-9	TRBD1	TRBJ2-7	ASSYIFGGQEHYEQY
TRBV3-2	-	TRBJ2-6	ASSQESGANVLT
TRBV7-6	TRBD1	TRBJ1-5	ASSLDRGRLGNQPQH
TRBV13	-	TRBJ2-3	ASSALLVTDTQY
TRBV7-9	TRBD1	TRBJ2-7	ASSTGQGNHEQY
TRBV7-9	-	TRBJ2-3	ASSPGLGNTQY
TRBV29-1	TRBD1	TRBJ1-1	SVGTGGSMYTEAF
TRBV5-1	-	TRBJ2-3	ASSLADSTDTQY
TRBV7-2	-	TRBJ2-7	ASSPDGPSYEQY
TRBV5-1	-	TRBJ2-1	ASGSTGGSFSSYNEQF
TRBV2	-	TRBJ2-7	ASSESAVTYYEQY
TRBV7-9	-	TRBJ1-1	ASSLQRTGISEAF